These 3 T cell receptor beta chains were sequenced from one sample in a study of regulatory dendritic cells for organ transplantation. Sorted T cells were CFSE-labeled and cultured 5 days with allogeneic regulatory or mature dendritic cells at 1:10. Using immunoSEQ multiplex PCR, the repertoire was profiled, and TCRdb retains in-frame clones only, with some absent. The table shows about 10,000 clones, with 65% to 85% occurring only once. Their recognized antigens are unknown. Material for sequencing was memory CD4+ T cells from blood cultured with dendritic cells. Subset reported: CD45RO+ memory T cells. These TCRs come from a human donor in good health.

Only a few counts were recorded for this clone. CDR3 coding DNA: TGTGCCACCCGAGTTGACGGGGACCCTTACAATGAGCAGTTCTTC. This encodes CATRVDGDPYNEQFF. This sequence joins TRBV7-2 and TRBJ2-1, with D perhaps matching TRBD1 or TRBD2 (5 bases each). V was trimmed by 10 bases and J by 4 bases, leaving 20 bases between them. Germline V gene sequence: CDR1 SGHTA, CDR2 FQGNSA. CDR3 length equals 15 residues.

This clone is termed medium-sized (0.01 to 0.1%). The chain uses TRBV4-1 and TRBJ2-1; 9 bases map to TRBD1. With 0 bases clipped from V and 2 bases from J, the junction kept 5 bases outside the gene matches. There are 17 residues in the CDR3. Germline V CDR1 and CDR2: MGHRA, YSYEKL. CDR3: CASSQETGTGTYNEQFF. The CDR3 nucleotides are TGCGCCAGCAGCCAAGAAACAGGGACAGGGACCTACAATGAGCAGTTCTTC.

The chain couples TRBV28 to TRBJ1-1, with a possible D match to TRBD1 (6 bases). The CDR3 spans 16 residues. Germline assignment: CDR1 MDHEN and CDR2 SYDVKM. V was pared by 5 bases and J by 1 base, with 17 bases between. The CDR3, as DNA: TGTGCCAGCAGTAGGGGCCTGGGGGGCGCGAACACTGAAGCTTTCTTT. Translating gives CASSRGLGGANTEAFF.